This T cell receptor (beta chain) is drawn from a study of blood T cell repertoires in COVID-19. In the study overall: The origin of the acute and convalescent COVID-19 samples was the United States, Italy and Spain. The cDNA or gDNA used as material had been derived from T cells, B-cell-depleted T cells, or PBMCs.

Original handling: Reference gene primer amplification yielded estimated nucleated cell counts. Using immunoSEQ multiplex PCR, the repertoire was profiled, and TCRdb retains in-frame clones only, with some absent. V and J calls and clone size are copied from that table; D and trimming were computed from the DNA. The sample carries just over 95,000 clones, about 83% recorded once. The ends lost 7 bases at V and 5 bases at J; junction bases unmatched: 8. The germline CDR1 and CDR2 sequences are ENHRY and SYGVKD. This CDR3 has 14 residues. The chain combines TRBV10-3 with TRBJ1-1; the match to TRBD1 covers 9 bases. The sequenced material came from peripheral blood. The TCR was taken from a human donor in a cohort sampled during active COVID-19. The CDR3 protein is CAITQTGGFTEAFF. In DNA form, the CDR3 reads TGTGCCATCACACAGACAGGGGGTTTTACTGAAGCTTTCTTT.